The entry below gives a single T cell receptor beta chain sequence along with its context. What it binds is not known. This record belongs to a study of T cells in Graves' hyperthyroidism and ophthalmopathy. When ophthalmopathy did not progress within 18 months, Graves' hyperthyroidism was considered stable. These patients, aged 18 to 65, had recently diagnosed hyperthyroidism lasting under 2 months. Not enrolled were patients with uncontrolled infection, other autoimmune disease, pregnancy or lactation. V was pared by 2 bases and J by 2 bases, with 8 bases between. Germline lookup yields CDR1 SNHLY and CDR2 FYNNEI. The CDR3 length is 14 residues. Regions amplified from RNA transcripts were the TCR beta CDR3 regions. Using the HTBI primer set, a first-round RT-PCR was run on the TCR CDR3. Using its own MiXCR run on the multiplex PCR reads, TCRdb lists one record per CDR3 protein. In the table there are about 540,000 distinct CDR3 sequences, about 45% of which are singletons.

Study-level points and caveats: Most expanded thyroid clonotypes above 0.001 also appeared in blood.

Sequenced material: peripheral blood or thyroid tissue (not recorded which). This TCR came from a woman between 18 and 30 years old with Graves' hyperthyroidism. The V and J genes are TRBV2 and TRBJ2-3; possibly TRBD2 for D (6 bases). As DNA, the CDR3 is TGTGCCAGCAGTGAACGGGGGAACACAGATACGCAGTATTTT. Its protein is CASSERGNTDTQYF. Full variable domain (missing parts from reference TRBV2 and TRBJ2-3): EPEVTQTPSHQVTQMGQEVILRCVPISNHLYFYWYRQILGQKVEFLVSFYNNEISEKSEIFDDQFSVERPDGSNFTLKIRSTKLEDSAMYFCASSERGNTDTQYFGPGTRLTVL.